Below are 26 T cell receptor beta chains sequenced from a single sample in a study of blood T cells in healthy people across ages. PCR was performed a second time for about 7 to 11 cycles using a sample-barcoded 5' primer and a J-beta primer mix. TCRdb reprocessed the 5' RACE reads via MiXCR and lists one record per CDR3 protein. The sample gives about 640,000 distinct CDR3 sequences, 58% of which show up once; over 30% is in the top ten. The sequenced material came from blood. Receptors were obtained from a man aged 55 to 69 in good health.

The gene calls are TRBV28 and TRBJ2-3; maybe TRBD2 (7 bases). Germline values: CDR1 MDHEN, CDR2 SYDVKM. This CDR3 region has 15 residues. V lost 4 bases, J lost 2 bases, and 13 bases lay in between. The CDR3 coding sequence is TGTGCCAGCAGTTCCCGGGGGGCCCACACAGATACGCAGTATTTT. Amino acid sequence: CASSSRGAHTDTQYF.

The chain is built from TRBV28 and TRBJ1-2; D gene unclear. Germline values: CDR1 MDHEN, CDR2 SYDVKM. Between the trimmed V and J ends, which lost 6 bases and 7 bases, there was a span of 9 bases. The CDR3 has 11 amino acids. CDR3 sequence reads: CASSRAGGYTF. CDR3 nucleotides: TGTGCCAGCAGCCGGGCGGGTGGCTACACCTTC.

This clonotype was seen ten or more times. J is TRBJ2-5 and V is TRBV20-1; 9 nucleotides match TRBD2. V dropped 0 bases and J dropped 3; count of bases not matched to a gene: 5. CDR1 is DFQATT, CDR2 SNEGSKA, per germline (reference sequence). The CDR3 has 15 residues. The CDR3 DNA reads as TGCAGTGCTAGAGATGGCGGGGGGGCTGAAGAGACCCAGTACTTC. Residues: CSARDGGGAEETQYF.

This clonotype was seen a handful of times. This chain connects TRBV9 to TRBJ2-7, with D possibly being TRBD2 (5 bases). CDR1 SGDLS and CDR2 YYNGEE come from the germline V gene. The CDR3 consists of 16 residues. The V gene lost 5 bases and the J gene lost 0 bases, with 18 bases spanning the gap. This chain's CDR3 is CASRVKAGTHSYEQYF. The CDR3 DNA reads TGTGCCAGCAGGGTTAAGGCGGGCACGCACTCCTACGAGCAGTACTTC. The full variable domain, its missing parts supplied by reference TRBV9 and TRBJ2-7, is DSGVTQTPKHLITATGQRVTLRCSPRSGDLSVYWYQQSLDQGLQFLIQYYNGEERAKGNILERFSAQQFPDLHSELNLSSLELGDSALYFCASRVKAGTHSYEQYFGPGTRLTVT.

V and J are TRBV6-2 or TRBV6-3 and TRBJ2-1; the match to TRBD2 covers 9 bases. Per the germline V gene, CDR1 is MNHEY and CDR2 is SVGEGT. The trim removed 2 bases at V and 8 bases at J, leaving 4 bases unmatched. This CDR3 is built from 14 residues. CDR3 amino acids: CASSYAAGGYEQFF. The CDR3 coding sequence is TGTGCCAGCAGTTACGCAGCGGGGGGCTATGAGCAGTTCTTC.

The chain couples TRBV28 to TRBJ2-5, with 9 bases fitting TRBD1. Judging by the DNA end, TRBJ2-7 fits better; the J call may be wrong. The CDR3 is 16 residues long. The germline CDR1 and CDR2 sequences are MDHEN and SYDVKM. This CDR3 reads CASSQVGTGYQNEQYF. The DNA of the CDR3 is TGTGCCAGCAGTCAAGTCGGGACAGGGTATCAGAACGAGCAGTACTTC.

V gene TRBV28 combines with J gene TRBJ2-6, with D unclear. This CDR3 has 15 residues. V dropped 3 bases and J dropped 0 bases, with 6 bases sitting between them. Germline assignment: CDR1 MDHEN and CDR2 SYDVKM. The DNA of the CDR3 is TGTGCCAGCAGTTTTCTGAACTCTGGGGCCAACGTCCTGACTTTC. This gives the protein CASSFLNSGANVLTF. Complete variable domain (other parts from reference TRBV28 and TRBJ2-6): DVKVTQSSRYLVKRTGEKVFLECVQDMDHENMFWYRQDPGLGLRLIYFSYDVKMKEKGDIPEGYSVSREKKERFSLILESASTNQTSMYLCASSFLNSGANVLTFGAGSRLTVL.

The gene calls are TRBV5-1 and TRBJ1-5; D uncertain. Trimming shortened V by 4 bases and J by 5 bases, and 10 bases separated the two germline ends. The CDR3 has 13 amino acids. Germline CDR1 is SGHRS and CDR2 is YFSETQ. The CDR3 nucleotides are TGCGCCAGCAGCGGCGGTACAGATCAGCCCCAGCATTTT. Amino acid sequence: CASSGGTDQPQHF.

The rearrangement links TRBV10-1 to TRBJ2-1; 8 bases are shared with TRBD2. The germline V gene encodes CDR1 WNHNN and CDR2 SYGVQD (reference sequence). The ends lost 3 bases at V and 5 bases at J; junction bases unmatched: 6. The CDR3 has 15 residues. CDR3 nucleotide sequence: TGCGCCAGCAGTGACGGGGGGGCTCAGGACAATGAGCAGTTCTTC. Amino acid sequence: CASSDGGAQDNEQFF.

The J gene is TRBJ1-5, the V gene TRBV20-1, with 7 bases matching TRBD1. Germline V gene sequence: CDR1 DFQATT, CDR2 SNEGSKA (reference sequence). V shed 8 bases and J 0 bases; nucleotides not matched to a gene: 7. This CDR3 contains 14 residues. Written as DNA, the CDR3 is TGCAGTTCCCTGGACAGGTATAGCAATCAGCCCCAGCATTTT. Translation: CSSLDRYSNQPQHF.

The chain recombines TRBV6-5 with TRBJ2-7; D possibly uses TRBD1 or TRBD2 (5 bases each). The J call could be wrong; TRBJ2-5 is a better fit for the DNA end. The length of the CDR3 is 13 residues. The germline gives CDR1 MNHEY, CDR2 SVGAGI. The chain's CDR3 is CATARDRGETQYF. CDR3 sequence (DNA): TGTGCCACGGCTAGGGACCGGGGAGAGACCCAGTACTTC.

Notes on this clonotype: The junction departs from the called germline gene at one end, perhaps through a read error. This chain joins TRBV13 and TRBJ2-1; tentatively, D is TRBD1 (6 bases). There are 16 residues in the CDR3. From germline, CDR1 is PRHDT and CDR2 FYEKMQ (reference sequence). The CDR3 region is CASGLESGGAYNEQFF. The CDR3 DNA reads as TGTGCCAGCGGCTTGGAGAGTGGGGGCGCCTACAATGAGCAGTTCTTC.

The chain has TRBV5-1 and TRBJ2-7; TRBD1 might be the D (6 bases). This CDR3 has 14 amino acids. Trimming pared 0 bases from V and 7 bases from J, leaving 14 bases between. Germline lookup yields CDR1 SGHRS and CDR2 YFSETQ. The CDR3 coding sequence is TGCGCCAGCAGCTTGGTTCTTGGGGACAATGAGCAGTACTTC. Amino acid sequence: CASSLVLGDNEQYF. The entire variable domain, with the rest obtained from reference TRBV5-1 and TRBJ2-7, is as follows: KAGVTQTPRYLIKTRGQQVTLSCSPISGHRSVSWYQQTPGQGLQFLFEYFSETQRNKGNFPGRFSGRQFSNSRSEMNVSTLELGDSALYLCASSLVLGDNEQYFGPGTRLTVT.

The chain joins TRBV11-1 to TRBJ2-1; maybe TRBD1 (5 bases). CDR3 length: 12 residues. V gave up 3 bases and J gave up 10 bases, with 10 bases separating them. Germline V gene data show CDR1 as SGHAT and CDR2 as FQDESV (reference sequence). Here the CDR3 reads CASSFRQWEQFF. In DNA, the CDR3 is TGTGCCAGCAGCTTCAGACAGTGGGAGCAGTTCTTC.

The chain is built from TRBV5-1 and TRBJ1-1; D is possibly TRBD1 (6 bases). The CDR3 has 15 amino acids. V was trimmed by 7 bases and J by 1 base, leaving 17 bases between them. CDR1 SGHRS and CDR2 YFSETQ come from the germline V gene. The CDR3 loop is CASRNRQERNTEAFF. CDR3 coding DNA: TGCGCCAGCCGAAACCGACAGGAGAGGAACACTGAAGCTTTCTTT.

CDR3 region: CASSGVSAEQYF. Here the CDR3 DNA reads TGTGCCAGCAGTGGGGTTTCGGCCGAGCAGTACTTC. This chain connects TRBV9 to TRBJ2-4; D is undetermined. The DNA end favors TRBJ2-7, so the J call may be wrong. Germline values: CDR1 SGDLS, CDR2 YYNGEE. The CDR3 is 12 residues long.

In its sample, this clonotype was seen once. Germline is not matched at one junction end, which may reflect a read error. The CDR3 region has the DNA TGCAGTGCTGGAGACGGACTAGCGGGGGACTATGAGCAGTTCTTC. Protein: CSAGDGLAGDYEQFF. The V call is TRBV20-1, the J call TRBJ2-1; 13 bases are shared with TRBD2. The length of the CDR3 is 15 residues. Germline lookup yields CDR1 DFQATT and CDR2 SNEGSKA (reference sequence).

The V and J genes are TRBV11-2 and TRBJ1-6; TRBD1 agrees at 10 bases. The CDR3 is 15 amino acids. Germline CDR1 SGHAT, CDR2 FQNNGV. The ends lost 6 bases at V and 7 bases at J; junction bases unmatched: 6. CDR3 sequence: CASRRGQGPNSPLHF. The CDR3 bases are TGTGCCAGCAGAAGGGGACAGGGGCCCAATTCACCCCTCCACTTT.

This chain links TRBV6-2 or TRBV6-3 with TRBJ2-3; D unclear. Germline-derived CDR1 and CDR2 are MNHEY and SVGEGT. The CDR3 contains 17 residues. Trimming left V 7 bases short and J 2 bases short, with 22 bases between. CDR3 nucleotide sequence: TGTGCCAGCACCCCACGGACGGGTTGGCCGTACACAGATACGCAGTATTTT. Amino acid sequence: CASTPRTGWPYTDTQYF.

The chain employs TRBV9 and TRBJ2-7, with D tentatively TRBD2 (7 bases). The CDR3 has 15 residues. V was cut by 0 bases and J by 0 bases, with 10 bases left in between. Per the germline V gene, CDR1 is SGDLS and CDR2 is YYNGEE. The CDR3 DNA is TGTGCCAGCAGCGTAGGCGGGGGCCGCTCCTACGAGCAGTACTTC. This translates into CASSVGGGRSYEQYF.

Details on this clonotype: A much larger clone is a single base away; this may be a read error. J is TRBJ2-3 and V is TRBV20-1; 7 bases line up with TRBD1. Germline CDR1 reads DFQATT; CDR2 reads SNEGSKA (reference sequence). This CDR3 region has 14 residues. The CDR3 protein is CSTRDTGGTDTQYF. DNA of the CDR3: TGCAGTACTAGAGATACAGGGGGCACAGATACGCAGTATTTT.

CDR3 nucleotide sequence: TGTGCCAGCAGCGTAGGGCAGCCCCGAGAGACCCAGTACTTC. It specifies CASSVGQPRETQYF. This chain connects TRBV9 to TRBJ2-5; D is unclear. This CDR3 spans 14 amino acids. CDR1 SGDLS and CDR2 YYNGEE come from the germline V gene. V lost 0 bases, J lost 4 bases, and 10 bases lay in between.

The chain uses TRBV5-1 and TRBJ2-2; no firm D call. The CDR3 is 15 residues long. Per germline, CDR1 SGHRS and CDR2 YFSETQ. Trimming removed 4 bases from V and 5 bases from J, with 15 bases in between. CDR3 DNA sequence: TGCGCCAGCAGCGTCCAGGCAGGAGCTACCGGGGAGCTGTTTTTT. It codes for CASSVQAGATGELFF. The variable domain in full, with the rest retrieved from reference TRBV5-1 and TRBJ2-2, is KAGVTQTPRYLIKTRGQQVTLSCSPISGHRSVSWYQQTPGQGLQFLFEYFSETQRNKGNFPGRFSGRQFSNSRSEMNVSTLELGDSALYLCASSVQAGATGELFFGEGSRLTVL.

CDR3 DNA sequence: TGCAGCGTCACCGGGACTAGCGGGGTCCAAGAGACCCAGTACTTC. This sequence encodes CSVTGTSGVQETQYF. The V gene is TRBV29-1, the J gene TRBJ2-5, with 13 positions matching TRBD2. From germline, CDR1 is SQVTM and CDR2 ANQGSEA. CDR3 length: 15 amino acids. With V trimmed by 6 bases and J by 1 base, 5 bases remained unmatched.

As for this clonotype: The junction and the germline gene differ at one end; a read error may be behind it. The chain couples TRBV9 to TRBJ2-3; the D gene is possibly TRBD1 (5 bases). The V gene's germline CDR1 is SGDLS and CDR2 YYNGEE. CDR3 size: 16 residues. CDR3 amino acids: CASSVDVAGFTDTRYF. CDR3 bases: TGTGCCAGCAGCGTAGATGTGGCAGGGTTCACAGATACGCGGTATTTT.

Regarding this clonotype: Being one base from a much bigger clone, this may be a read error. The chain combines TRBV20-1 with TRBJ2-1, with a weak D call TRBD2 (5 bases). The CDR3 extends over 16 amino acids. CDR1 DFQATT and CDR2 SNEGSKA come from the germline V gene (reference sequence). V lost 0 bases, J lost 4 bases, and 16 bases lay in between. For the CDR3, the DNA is TGCAGTGCTAGAGATGGCAGGACTGGCTTGTACAATGAGCAGTTCTTC. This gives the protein CSARDGRTGLYNEQFF.